A selection of T cell receptor beta chains follows, all from one sample in a study of regulatory T cells in long-lasting Graves disease. TCRdb re-analysed the multiplex PCR reads in MiXCR, keeping a single row per CDR3 protein. The repertoire includes approximately 360,000 distinct CDR3 sequences, roughly 25% of them detected once, and 25% to 30% sits in the top ten. Sequences were derived from peripheral blood mononuclear cells (PBMCs), sampled when the disease was refractory, from a patient treated with antithyroid drugs. These receptors originate from a woman in her forties with Graves disease. The CDR3 runs from the conserved cysteine through the conserved F or W. D genes are given only for firm matches. Clone size, where shown, is once, few, many, or a class for clones that have expanded.

V gene	D gene	J gene	clone size	CDR3 DNA	CDR3 protein
TRBV6-1	TRBD1	TRBJ1-4	.	TGTGCCAGCAGTCTTAGGACAGGGGAAAAACTGTTTTTT	CASSLRTGEKLFF
TRBV28	.	TRBJ1-1	many	TGTGCCAGCAGTCTAGTCGGGGTGAACACTGAAGCTTTCTTT	CASSLVGVNTEAFF
TRBV27	.	TRBJ1-5	many	TGTGCCAGCAGCCAAGGGCGCGGTCAGCCCCAGCATTTT	CASSQGRGQPQHF
TRBV27	.	TRBJ1-5	few	TGTGCCAGCAGTTTATCCGGATCTGTCTATCAGCCCCAGCATTTT	CASSLSGSVYQPQHF
TRBV11-2	TRBD1	TRBJ2-7	many	TGTGCCAGCAGCTTAACAGGGACAGGTGTAGCCTACGAGCAGTACTTC	CASSLTGTGVAYEQYF
TRBV20-1	.	TRBJ2-5	many	TGCAGTGCTAGGGATCGGGACACTTACTTCCAAGAGACCCAGTACTTC	CSARDRDTYFQETQYF
TRBV5-8	TRBD2	TRBJ2-4	.	TGTGCCAGCAGTCGAAGGCGGGAGGGCTCCGCCAAAAACATTCAGTACTTC	CASSRRREGSAKNIQYF
TRBV10-2	.	TRBJ2-5	many	TGCGCCAGCAGTGTGAGTCTCCAGACCCAGTACTTC	CASSVSLQTQYF
TRBV2	.	TRBJ2-7	many	TGTGCCAGCCTCACAGTCTACGGGCAGTACTTC	CASLTVYGQYF
TRBV7-3	.	TRBJ2-5	many	TGTGCCAGCAGCTCAGGACACGGGGGACAAGAGACCCAGTACTTC	CASSSGHGGQETQYF
TRBV6-1	.	TRBJ1-1	many	TGTGCCAGCAGTGAAAGACGAGACACTGAAGCTTTCTTT	CASSERRDTEAFF